The 12 T cell receptor beta chains below were found in one sample sequenced in a study of T cell responses to AZD1222 COVID-19 vaccine. Profiling relied on immunoSEQ multiplex PCR, and the TCRdb table lists in-frame clones only, not all of them. This sample has about 140,000 clones, with roughly 92% found just once. The input for sequencing was peripheral blood, taken on day 0 of AZD1222 vaccination. The receptors were gathered from an adult in good health.

The rearrangement joins TRBV28 to TRBJ2-2, with D maybe TRBD1 (6 bases). The germline V gene has CDR1 MDHEN and CDR2 SYDVKM. With 6 bases removed from V and 7 bases from J, the gap between germline ends came to 15 bases. The CDR3 length is 14 residues. The CDR3 here is CASRVTGWGGELFF. The CDR3 DNA reads as TGTGCCAGCAGGGTTACAGGGTGGGGCGGGGAGCTGTTTTTT.

This chain uses TRBV3-1 (or the pseudogene TRBV3-2) with TRBJ1-5; D unresolved. Deletions cut 0 bases from V and 0 bases from J, with 9 bases between. The length of the CDR3 is 16 residues. CDR1 and CDR2 from the germline V gene are LGHDT and YNNKEL (reference sequence). Written as DNA, the CDR3 is TGTGCCAGCAGCCAAGATGGGAGCTATAGCAATCAGCCCCAGCATTTT. It encodes CASSQDGSYSNQPQHF.

V gene TRBV5-4 combines with J gene TRBJ1-6; the match to TRBD1 covers 9 bases. CDR3 length equals 16 residues. After removal of 0 bases from V and 10 bases from J, the junction contained 8 bases not matched to a gene. Germline V CDR1 and CDR2: SGHNT, YYREEE (reference sequence). DNA of the CDR3: TGTGCCAGCAGCTTGGTGGGGACAGGGAGTGGATCACCCCTCCACTTT. Residues: CASSLVGTGSGSPLHF.

The rearrangement links TRBV6-4 to TRBJ2-1, with a possible D match to TRBD1 (6 bases). Trimming removed 2 bases from V and 12 bases from J, with 23 bases in between. The length of the CDR3 is 16 residues. Germline assignment: CDR1 MRHNA and CDR2 SNTAGT. The DNA of the CDR3 is TGTGCCAGCAGTGACCGAGGGACCGGAAGGGGGAGTGGGCAGTTCTTC. Translated, it gives CASSDRGTGRGSGQFF.

The CDR3 protein is CASSAQGNTEAFF. The CDR3 region has the DNA TGTGCCAGCAGTGCCCAGGGGAACACTGAAGCTTTCTTT. The V and J genes are TRBV6-6 and TRBJ1-1, with D maybe TRBD1 (5 bases). CDR1 is MNHNY, CDR2 SVGAGI, per germline (reference sequence). Trimming shortened V by 5 bases and J by 1 base, and 8 bases separated the two germline ends. This CDR3 contains 13 residues.

The chain couples TRBV5-1 to TRBJ2-7; the D gene is possibly TRBD2 (5 bases). V dropped 1 base and J dropped 0 bases, with 23 bases sitting between them. This CDR3 comprises 19 residues. CDR1 SGHRS and CDR2 YFSETQ come from the germline V gene. The CDR3 is CASSLTQREYEFSSYEQYF. The CDR3 DNA reads as TGCGCCAGCAGCTTGACCCAGAGGGAGTATGAGTTCAGCTCCTACGAGCAGTACTTC. Combining the CDR3 with reference TRBV5-1 and TRBJ2-7 gives the whole variable domain KAGVTQTPRYLIKTRGQQVTLSCSPISGHRSVSWYQQTPGQGLQFLFEYFSETQRNKGNFPGRFSGRQFSNSRSEMNVSTLELGDSALYLCASSLTQREYEFSSYEQYFGPGTRLTVT.

This chain links TRBV2 with TRBJ1-1, with 8 bases aligning to TRBD1. This CDR3 comprises 14 residues. Germline V lookup: CDR1 SNHLY, CDR2 FYNNEI. The V gene end was trimmed by 2 bases and the J gene end by 6 bases; junction bases not matched to a gene: 5. CDR3 residues: CASSEPTGVAEAFF. The CDR3 coding sequence is TGTGCCAGCAGTGAACCGACAGGGGTCGCTGAAGCTTTCTTT. The full variable domain, in which reference TRBV2 and TRBJ1-1 provide the parts outside the CDR3, is EPEVTQTPSHQVTQMGQEVILRCVPISNHLYFYWYRQILGQKVEFLVSFYNNEISEKSEIFDDQFSVERPDGSNFTLKIRSTKLEDSAMYFCASSEPTGVAEAFFGQGTRLTVV.

V is TRBV5-1 and J is TRBJ2-1, with 7 bases aligning to TRBD2. Germline V CDR1 and CDR2: SGHRS, YFSETQ. The CDR3 has 16 residues. Trimming took 3 bases from V and 6 from J; bases not matched to a gene: 12. Written as DNA, the CDR3 is TGCGCCAGCAGCTCTTCTTGGGGGAGGGACTTCAATGAGCAGTTCTTC. Protein sequence: CASSSSWGRDFNEQFF.

The chain employs TRBV28 and TRBJ2-1, with 8 nucleotides matching TRBD1. Germline assignment: CDR1 MDHEN and CDR2 SYDVKM. The CDR3 totals 15 residues. The V and J ends lost 8 bases and 2 bases, in that order; junction bases with no gene match: 8. The CDR3 reads CASGRQGSTYNEQFF. DNA of the CDR3: TGTGCCAGCGGGCGACAGGGGAGCACCTACAATGAGCAGTTCTTC.

The rearrangement joins TRBV6-5 to TRBJ1-1; D is perhaps TRBD1 (5 bases). Germline loops: CDR1 MNHEY, CDR2 SVGAGI. Trimming stripped 5 bases from V and 3 bases from J, with 13 bases between. The CDR3 runs 14 residues. CDR3 region: CASSLLRGDTEAFF. The CDR3 DNA reads as TGTGCCAGCAGTCTCCTACGGGGGGACACTGAAGCTTTCTTT.

This chain links TRBV12-3 or TRBV12-4 with TRBJ1-5; perhaps TRBD1 as D (5 bases). The V gene lost 4 bases and the J gene lost 7 bases, with 11 bases spanning the gap. CDR3 size: 13 residues. CDR3 in DNA: TGTGCCAGCAGTTCAGGGTCGGTGCAGCCCCAGCATTTT. It specifies CASSSGSVQPQHF.

The CDR3: CASSWGGFGNMNEQFF. As DNA, the CDR3 is TGTGCCAGCAGCTGGGGTGGTTTTGGGAATATGAATGAGCAGTTCTTC. The J gene is TRBJ2-1, the V gene TRBV7-2; no clear D gene. Germline loops: CDR1 SGHTA, CDR2 FQGNSA. Between the trimmed V and J ends, which lost 4 bases and 7 bases, there was a span of 20 bases. There are 16 residues in the CDR3.